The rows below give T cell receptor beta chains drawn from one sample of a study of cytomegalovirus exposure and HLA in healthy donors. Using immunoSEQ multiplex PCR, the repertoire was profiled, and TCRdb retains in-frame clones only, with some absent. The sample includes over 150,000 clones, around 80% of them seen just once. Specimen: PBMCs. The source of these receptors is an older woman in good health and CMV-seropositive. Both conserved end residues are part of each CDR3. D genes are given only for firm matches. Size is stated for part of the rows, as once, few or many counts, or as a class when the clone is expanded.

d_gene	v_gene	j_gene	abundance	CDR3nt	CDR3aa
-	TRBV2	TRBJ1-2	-	TGTGCCAGCAGTTTGGCGACAGCCTATGGCTACACCTTC	CASSLATAYGYTF
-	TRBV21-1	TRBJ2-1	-	TGTGCCAGCAGCAAACATGAGGGGGCAGGACACAATGAGCAGTTCTTC	CASSKHEGAGHNEQFF
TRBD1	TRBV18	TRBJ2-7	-	TGTGCCAGCTCACCGGGACAGGGGGTCGTTCACGAGCAGTACTTC	CASSPGQGVVHEQYF
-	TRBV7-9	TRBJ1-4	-	TGTGCCAGCAGGTCGAGGTACCAGGGTGAAAAACTGTTTTTT	CASRSRYQGEKLFF
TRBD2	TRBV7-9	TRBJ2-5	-	TGTGCCAGCAGCTCTGAGCGGGGTCGAGAGACCCAGTACTTC	CASSSERGRETQYF
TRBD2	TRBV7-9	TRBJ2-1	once	TGTGCCAGCAGCTTATGGGGGGTGGGACTAGCGGGAACCAATGAGCAGTTCTTC	CASSLWGVGLAGTNEQFF
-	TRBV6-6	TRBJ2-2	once	TGTGCCAGCAGTTACGGGCTGAACACCGGGGAGCTGTTTTTT	CASSYGLNTGELFF
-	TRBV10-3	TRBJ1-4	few	TGTGCCACCCAGGGAAATAATGAAAAACTGTTTTTT	CATQGNNEKLFF
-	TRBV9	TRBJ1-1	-	TGTGCCAGCTCCAGATCAGGGGACCGGTTAATGAACACTGAAGCTTTCTTT	CASSRSGDRLMNTEAFF
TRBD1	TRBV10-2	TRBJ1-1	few	TGCGCCAGCAGTGGCGTCACAGGGGCGGCCGCAGCTTTCTTT	CASSGVTGAAAAFF
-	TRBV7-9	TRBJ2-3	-	TGTGCCAGCAGCTTAGCAGGGGGCACAGATACGCAGTATTTT	CASSLAGGTDTQYF
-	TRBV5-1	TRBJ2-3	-	TGCGCCAGCAGCTTGGGGTTGGGGACTCCAAGCACAGATACGCAGTATTTT	CASSLGLGTPSTDTQYF
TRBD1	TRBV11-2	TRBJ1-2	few	TGTGCCAGCAGCCTAGGGACAGGGGAATGTACCTTC	CASSLGTGECTF
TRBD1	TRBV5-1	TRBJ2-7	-	TGCGCCAGCAGCTTCGGACAGGGCGCAGGCGAGCAGTACTTC	CASSFGQGAGEQYF
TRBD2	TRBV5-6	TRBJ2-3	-	TGTGCCAGCAGCTTGAACGGAGCGGGAGGTACAGATACGCAGTATTTT	CASSLNGAGGTDTQYF
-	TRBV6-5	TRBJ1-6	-	TGTGCCAGCGGGGGGGCTAACTATAATTCACCCCTCCACTTT	CASGGANYNSPLHF
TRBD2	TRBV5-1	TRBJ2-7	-	TGCGCCAGCACCCCGGGGGGGGCAACCGTGATTGCCTACGAGCAGTACTTC	CASTPGGATVIAYEQYF
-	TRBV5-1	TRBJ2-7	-	TGCGCCAGCAGCCCAGACAGATACGAGCAGTACTTC	CASSPDRYEQYF
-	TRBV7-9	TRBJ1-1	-	TGTGCCAGCAGCTTAAATGATTTTGGTAGCACTGAAGCTTTCTTT	CASSLNDFGSTEAFF
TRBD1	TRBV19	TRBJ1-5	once	TGTGCCAGTAGTACCCACCGGGACAGGGGCCATCAGCCCCAGCATTTT	CASSTHRDRGHQPQHF
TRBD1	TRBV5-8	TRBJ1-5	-	TGTGCCAGCACCCCGACAGGGATGAGCAATCAGCCCCAGCATTTT	CASTPTGMSNQPQHF
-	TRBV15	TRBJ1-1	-	TGTGCCACCAGCAGAGATCTAAACACTGAAGCTTTCTTT	CATSRDLNTEAFF
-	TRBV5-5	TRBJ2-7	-	TGTGCCAGCAGCTTGGGGGCAGGGGAAAGCTCCTACGAGCAGTACTTC	CASSLGAGESSYEQYF
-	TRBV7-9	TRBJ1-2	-	TGTGCCAGCAGCTTAGCAGGCGGGTCGTCAAAATATGGCTACACCTTC	CASSLAGGSSKYGYTF
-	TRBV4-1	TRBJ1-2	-	TGCGCCAGCAGCCAAGATCCTCGGGATGTCTATGGCTACACCTTC	CASSQDPRDVYGYTF
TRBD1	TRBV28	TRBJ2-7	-	TGTGCCAGCAGTACCTCCGGGACAGGTAACGAGCAGTACTTC	CASSTSGTGNEQYF
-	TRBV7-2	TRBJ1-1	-	TGTGCCAGCAGCCCAGTACAGGTTGGTGGCACTGAAGCTTTCTTT	CASSPVQVGGTEAFF
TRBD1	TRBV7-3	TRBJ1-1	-	TGTGCCAGCAGCTCTGTAGGGACAGGAAAAGCTTTCTTT	CASSSVGTGKAFF